A single sample gave rise to the 9 T cell receptor delta chains below, sequenced in a study of gamma-delta T cells after stem cell transplantation. TCRdb reanalysed the RT-PCR reads via CATT. Of 1,500 to 2,000 delta-chain clones in the sample, around 3.9% were seen once. Sequencing was carried out using gamma-delta T cells. Receptor source: a human donor. It is not recorded whose cells these are; they may come from a transplant donor.

The CDR3 protein is CACDTVGTLPRPLIF. In nucleotides, the CDR3 is TGTGCCTGTGACACCGTAGGAACTCTTCCCCGACCCCTGATCTTT. V gene TRDV2 combines with J gene TRDJ4, with D possibly TRDD2 on 5 matching bases. Trimming stripped 0 bases from V and 3 bases from J, with 16 bases between. Germline lookup yields CDR1 GEAIGNYY and CDR2 EKD. CDR3 length equals 15 residues.

This clone was seen more than once but under ten times. V usage is TRDV2 and J usage is TRDJ1; TRDD3 matches 12 bases. Germline V gene sequence: CDR1 GEAIGNYY, CDR2 EKD. V dropped 3 bases and J dropped 3; count of bases not matched to a gene: 10. The CDR3 loop spans 17 amino acids. The CDR3 loop reads CACDSIIPGGYADKLIF. The CDR3 DNA reads TGTGCCTGTGACTCCATCATCCCTGGGGGATACGCCGATAAACTCATCTTT.

This clone is medium-sized. The chain uses TRDV2 and TRDJ1, with no clear D. Germline values: CDR1 GEAIGNYY, CDR2 EKD. The CDR3 has 15 amino acids. V lost 2 bases, J lost 0 bases, and 12 bases lay in between. CDR3 in amino acids: CACDIVGEYTDKLIF. CDR3 nucleotides: TGTGCCTGTGACATCGTGGGTGAGTACACCGATAAACTCATCTTT.

This clone was seen only a few times. The chain links TRDV2 to TRDJ3, with 8 bases lining up with TRDD3. Germline V gene sequence: CDR1 GEAIGNYY, CDR2 EKD. The CDR3 consists of 19 residues. The V and J ends lost 1 base and 0 bases, in that order; junction bases with no gene match: 7. The CDR3: CACDTLGAASSWDTRQMFF. The CDR3 DNA reads TGTGCCTGTGACACACTGGGGGCCGCGAGCTCCTGGGACACCCGACAGATGTTTTTC.

This clone was counted between two and nine times. A far bigger clonotype differs at one base, so this is likely a read error. The chain employs TRDV2 and TRDJ1; 7 positions match TRDD3. In germline, CDR1 is GEAIGNYY, CDR2 EKD. The CDR3 is 20 amino acids. V lost 0 bases to trimming and J lost 0 bases; unmatched junction nucleotides: 18. The CDR3 sequence is CACDTMGSGDASTNTDKLIF. In DNA, the CDR3 is TGTGCCTGTGACACCATGGGATCGGGGGATGCCTCTACTAACACCGATAAACTCATCTTT.

By sample share, this clone is large (0.1 to 1%). Other DNA sequences within the sample encode an identical CDR3. This sequence joins TRDV2 and TRDJ1; 7 bases fit TRDD3. J was trimmed by 4 bases and V by 0 bases; bases with no gene match: 4. This CDR3 is built from 14 residues. Germline CDR1 is GEAIGNYY and CDR2 is EKD. The CDR3 bases are TGTGCCTGTGACACCGTCCCTGGGGGCGATAAACTCATCTTT. Translated, it gives CACDTVPGGDKLIF.

The CDR3 nucleotides are TGTGCTCTTGGGGAACTGGAGTACTGGGGACACAGTTACACCGATAAACTCATCTTT. The encoded protein is CALGELEYWGHSYTDKLIF. The rearrangement uses TRDV1 and TRDJ1; 7 positions agree with TRDD3. The J gene is absent in TCRdb and was assigned here via DNA matching to germline. The CDR3 is 19 amino acids. CDR1 and CDR2 (germline): TSWWSYY, QGS. With V trimmed by 0 bases and J by 0 bases, 13 bases remained unmatched.

About this clone itself: Sequence at one end of the junction differs from germline and may be a read error. V and J are TRDV2 and TRDJ1, with 7 bases aligning to TRDD3. CDR3 size: 15 residues. Germline loops: CDR1 GEAIGNYY, CDR2 EKD. The CDR3 DNA reads as TGTGCCTGTGACATCCTGGGGGCCAACCACGATAAGCTCATCTTT. It encodes CACDILGANHDKLIF.

The chain employs TRDV2 and TRDJ1, with 7 bases identical to TRDD3. Germline V gene sequence: CDR1 GEAIGNYY, CDR2 EKD. The junction had 11 bases not matched to a gene; V was cut back by 3 bases and J by 5 bases. This CDR3 is 15 amino acids long. The CDR3 loop reads CACDVLQGIRDKLIF. CDR3 nucleotide sequence: TGTGCCTGTGACGTGCTACAGGGGATAAGGGATAAACTCATCTTT.